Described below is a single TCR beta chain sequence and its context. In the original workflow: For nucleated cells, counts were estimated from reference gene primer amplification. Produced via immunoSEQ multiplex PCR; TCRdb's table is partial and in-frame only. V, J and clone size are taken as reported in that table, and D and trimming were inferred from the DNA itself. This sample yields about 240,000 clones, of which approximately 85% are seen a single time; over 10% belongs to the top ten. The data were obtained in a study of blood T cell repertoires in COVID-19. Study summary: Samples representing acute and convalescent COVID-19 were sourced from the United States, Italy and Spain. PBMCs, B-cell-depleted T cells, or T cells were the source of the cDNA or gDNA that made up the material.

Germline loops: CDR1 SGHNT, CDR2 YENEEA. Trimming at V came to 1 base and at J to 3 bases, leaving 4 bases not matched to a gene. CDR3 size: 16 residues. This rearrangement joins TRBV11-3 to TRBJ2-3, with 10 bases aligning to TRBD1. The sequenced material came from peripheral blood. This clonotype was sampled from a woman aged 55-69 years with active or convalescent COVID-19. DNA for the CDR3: TGTGCCAGCAGCTTAGGGGACAGGGGAGGTACAGATACGCAGTATTTT. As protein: CASSLGDRGGTDTQYF.